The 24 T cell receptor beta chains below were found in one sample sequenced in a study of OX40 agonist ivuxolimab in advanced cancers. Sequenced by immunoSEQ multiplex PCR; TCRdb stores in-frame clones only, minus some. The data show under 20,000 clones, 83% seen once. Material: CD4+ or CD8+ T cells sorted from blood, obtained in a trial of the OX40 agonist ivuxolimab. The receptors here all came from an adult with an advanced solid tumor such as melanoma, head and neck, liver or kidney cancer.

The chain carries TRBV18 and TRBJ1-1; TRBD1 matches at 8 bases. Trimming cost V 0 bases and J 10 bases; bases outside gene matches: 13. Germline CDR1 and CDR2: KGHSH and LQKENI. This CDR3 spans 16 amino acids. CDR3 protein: CASSPPTDRAPGVAFF. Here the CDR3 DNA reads TGTGCCAGCTCACCACCCACGGACAGGGCCCCGGGAGTAGCTTTCTTT.

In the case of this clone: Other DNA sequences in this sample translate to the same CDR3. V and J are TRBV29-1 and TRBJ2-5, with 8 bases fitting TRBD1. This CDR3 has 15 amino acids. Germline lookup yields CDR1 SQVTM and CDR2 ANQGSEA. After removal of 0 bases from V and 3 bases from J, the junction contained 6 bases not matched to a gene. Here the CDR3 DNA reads TGCAGCGTTGAAGACGGACAGGGAGTAGAAGAGACCCAGTACTTC. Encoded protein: CSVEDGQGVEETQYF.

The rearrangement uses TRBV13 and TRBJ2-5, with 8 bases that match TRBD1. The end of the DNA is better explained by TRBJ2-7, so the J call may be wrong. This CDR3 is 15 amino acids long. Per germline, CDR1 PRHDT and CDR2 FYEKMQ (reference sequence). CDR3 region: CASSLMGTGSYEQYF. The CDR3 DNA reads TGTGCCAGCAGCTTAATGGGGACAGGCTCCTACGAGCAGTACTTC.

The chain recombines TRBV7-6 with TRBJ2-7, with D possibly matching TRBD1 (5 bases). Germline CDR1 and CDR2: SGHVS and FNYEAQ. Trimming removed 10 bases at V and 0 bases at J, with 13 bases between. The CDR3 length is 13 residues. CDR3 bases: TGTGCCAATAAGACAGAAAGCTCCTACGAGCAGTACTTC. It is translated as CANKTESSYEQYF.

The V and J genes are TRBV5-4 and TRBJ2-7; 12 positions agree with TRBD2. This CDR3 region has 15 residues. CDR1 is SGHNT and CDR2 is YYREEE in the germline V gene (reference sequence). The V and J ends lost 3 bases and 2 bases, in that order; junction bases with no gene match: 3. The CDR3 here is CASSSGLAGTYEQYF. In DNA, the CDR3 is TGTGCCAGCAGCTCTGGACTAGCGGGAACCTACGAGCAGTACTTC.

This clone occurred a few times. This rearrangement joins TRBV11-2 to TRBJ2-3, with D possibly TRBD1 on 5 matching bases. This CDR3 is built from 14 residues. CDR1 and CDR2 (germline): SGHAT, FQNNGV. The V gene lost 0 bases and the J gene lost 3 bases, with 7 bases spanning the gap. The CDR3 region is CASSLEGPTDTQYF. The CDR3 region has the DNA TGTGCCAGCAGCTTAGAGGGGCCGACAGATACGCAGTATTTT.

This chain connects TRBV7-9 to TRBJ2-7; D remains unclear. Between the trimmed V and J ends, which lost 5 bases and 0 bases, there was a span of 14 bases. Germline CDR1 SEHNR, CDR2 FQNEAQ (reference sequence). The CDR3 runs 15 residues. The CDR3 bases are TGTGCCAGCAGCACCACGATGGGATCCTCCTACGAGCAGTACTTC. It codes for CASSTTMGSSYEQYF. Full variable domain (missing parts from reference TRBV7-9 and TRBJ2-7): DTGVSQNPRHKITKRGQNVTFRCDPISEHNRLYWYRQTLGQGPEFLTYFQNEAQLEKSRLLSDRFSAERPKGSFSTLEIQRTEQGDSAMYLCASSTTMGSSYEQYFGPGTRLTVT.

The CDR3 loop reads CASRLGGANVLTF. The DNA of the CDR3 is TGTGCCAGCAGACTAGGTGGGGCCAACGTCCTGACTTTC. The chain joins TRBV27 to TRBJ2-6; tentative D call: TRBD2 (5 bases). The CDR3 runs to 13 residues. Trimming left V 6 bases short and J 3 bases short, with 6 bases between. Looked up from germline, CDR1 is MNHEY and CDR2 is SMNVEV (reference sequence).

The CDR3 reads CASGLAGRPTDTQYF. Here the CDR3 DNA reads TGTGCTAGTGGTTTGGCCGGCCGGCCAACAGATACGCAGTATTTT. The chain combines TRBV12-5 with TRBJ2-3; no reliable D call. CDR1 and CDR2 (germline): LGHNT, FRNRAP. V lost 1 base, J lost 3 bases, and 11 bases lay in between. There are 15 residues in the CDR3.

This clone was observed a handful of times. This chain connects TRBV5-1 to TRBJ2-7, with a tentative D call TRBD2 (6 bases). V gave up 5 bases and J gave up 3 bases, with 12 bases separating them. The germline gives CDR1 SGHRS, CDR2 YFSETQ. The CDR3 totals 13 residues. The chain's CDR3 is CASRAGLNYEQYF. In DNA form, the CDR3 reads TGCGCCAGCAGGGCGGGACTGAACTACGAGCAGTACTTC.

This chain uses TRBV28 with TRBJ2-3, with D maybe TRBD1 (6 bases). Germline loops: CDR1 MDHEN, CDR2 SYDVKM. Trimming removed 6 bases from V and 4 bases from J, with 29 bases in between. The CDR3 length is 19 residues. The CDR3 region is CASSTPFSGTTGPPDTQYF. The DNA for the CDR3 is TGTGCCAGCAGCACCCCTTTCTCCGGGACGACAGGACCTCCAGATACGCAGTATTTT.

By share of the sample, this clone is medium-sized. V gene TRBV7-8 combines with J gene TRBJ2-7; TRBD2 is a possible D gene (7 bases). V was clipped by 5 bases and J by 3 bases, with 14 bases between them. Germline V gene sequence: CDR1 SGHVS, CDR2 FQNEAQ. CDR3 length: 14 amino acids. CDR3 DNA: TGTGCCAGCAGCCCTGGGGGAGGGGGCTACGAGCAGTACTTC. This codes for CASSPGGGGYEQYF.

CDR3 loop: CASSLMTGNYGYTF. CDR3 nucleotides: TGTGCCAGCAGCCTTATGACAGGGAACTATGGCTACACCTTC. V gene TRBV7-9 combines with J gene TRBJ1-2; 7 bases match TRBD1. The CDR3 extends over 14 amino acids. The germline CDR1 and CDR2 sequences are SEHNR and FQNEAQ (reference sequence). V lost 5 bases and J lost 2; bases outside the gene matches: 5.

The CDR3 region has the DNA TGTGCCAGCAGTTGGGTAGGGGGGGCCGGCTATGGCTACACCTTC. Residues: CASSWVGGAGYGYTF. This chain links TRBV27 with TRBJ1-2; tentatively, D is TRBD1 (6 bases). The CDR3 is 15 residues long. Looked up from germline, CDR1 is MNHEY and CDR2 is SMNVEV (reference sequence). Trimming pared 4 bases from V and 4 bases from J, leaving 16 bases between.

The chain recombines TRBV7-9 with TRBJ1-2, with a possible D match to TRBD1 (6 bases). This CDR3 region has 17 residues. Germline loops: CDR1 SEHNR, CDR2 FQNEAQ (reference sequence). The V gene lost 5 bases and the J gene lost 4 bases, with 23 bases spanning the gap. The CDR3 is CASSPISSRGFSYGYTF. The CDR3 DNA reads TGTGCCAGCAGCCCCATCTCCTCCAGGGGTTTTAGCTATGGCTACACCTTC.

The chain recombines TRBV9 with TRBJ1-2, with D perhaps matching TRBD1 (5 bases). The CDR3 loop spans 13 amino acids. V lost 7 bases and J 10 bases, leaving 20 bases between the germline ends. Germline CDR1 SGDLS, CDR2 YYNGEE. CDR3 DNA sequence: TGTGCCAGCGGAGACCCGAGCGGGACGGTCTACACCTTC. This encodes CASGDPSGTVYTF.

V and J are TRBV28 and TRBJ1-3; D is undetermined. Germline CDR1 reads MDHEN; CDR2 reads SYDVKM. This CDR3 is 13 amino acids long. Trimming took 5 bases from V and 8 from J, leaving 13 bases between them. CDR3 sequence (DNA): TGTGCCAGCAGTCCCCTCACACGGGACACCATATATTTT. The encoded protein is CASSPLTRDTIYF.

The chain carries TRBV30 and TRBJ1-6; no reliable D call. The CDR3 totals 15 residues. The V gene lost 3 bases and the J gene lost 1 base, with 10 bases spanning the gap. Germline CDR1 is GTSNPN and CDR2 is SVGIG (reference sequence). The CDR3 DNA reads TGTGCCTGGAGGGGAATTACGTCCTATAATTCACCCCTCCACTTT. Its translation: CAWRGITSYNSPLHF.

The CDR3 DNA reads TGTGCCAGCAGTCCGTCGGACGCCGAGCAGTACTTC. The encoded protein is CASSPSDAEQYF. J is TRBJ2-7 and V is TRBV28; the D is unclear. CDR1 MDHEN and CDR2 SYDVKM come from the germline V gene. CDR3 length equals 12 residues. Trimming left V 5 bases short and J 6 bases short, with 11 bases between.

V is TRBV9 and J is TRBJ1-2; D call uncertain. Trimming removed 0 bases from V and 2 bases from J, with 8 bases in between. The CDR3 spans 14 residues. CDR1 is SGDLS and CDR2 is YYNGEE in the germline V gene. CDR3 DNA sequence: TGTGCCAGCAGCGTAGCGCAGACAAACTATGGCTACACCTTC. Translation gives CASSVAQTNYGYTF. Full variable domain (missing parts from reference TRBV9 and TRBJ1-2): DSGVTQTPKHLITATGQRVTLRCSPRSGDLSVYWYQQSLDQGLQFLIQYYNGEERAKGNILERFSAQQFPDLHSELNLSSLELGDSALYFCASSVAQTNYGYTFGSGTRLTVV.

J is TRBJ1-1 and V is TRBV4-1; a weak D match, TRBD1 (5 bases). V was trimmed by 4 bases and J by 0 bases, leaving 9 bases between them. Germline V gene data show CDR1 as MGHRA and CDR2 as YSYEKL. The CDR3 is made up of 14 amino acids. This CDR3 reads CASSPGTVNTEAFF. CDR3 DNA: TGCGCCAGCAGCCCCGGGACGGTGAACACTGAAGCTTTCTTT.

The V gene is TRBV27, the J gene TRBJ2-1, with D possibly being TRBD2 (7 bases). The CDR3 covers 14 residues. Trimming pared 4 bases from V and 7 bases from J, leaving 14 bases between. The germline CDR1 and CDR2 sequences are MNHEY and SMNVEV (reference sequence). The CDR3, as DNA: TGTGCCAGCAGTTACCCCGGGGGGCAAAATGAGCAGTTCTTC. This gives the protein CASSYPGGQNEQFF.

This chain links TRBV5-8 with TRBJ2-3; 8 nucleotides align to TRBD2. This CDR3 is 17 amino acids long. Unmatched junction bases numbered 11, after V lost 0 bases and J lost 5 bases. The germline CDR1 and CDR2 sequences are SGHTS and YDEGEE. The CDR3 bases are TGTGCCAGCAGCTTGGGGTCCTACGGGGGGGCGCTAGATACGCAGTATTTT. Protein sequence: CASSLGSYGGALDTQYF.

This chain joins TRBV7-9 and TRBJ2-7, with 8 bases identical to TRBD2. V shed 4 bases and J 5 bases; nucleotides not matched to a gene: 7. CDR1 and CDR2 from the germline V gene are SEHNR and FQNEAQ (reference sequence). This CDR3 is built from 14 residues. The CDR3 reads CASSSTGTRNEQYF. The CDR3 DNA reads TGTGCCAGCAGCTCTACCGGGACTAGAAACGAGCAGTACTTC. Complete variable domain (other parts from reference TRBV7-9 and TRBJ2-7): DTGVSQNPRHKITKRGQNVTFRCDPISEHNRLYWYRQTLGQGPEFLTYFQNEAQLEKSRLLSDRFSAERPKGSFSTLEIQRTEQGDSAMYLCASSSTGTRNEQYFGPGTRLTVT.